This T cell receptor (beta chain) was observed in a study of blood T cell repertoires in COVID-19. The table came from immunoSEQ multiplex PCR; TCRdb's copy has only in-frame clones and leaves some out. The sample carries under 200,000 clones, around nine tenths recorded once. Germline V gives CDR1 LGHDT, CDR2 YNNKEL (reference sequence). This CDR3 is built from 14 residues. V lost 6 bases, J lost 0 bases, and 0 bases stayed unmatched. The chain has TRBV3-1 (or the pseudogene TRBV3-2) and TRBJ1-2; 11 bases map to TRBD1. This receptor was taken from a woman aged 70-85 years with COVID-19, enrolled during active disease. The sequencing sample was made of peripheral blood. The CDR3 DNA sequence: TGTGCCAGCAGGGACAGGGGGCCTAACTATGGCTACACCTTC. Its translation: CASRDRGPNYGYTF.